One and the same sample provided the 18 T cell receptor beta chains below, sequenced in a study of T cells in Graves' hyperthyroidism and ophthalmopathy. RNA transcripts yielded amplified TCR beta CDR3 regions. First-round RT-PCR with HTBI primers amplified the TCR CDR3 region. One entry per CDR3 protein, called by TCRdb with MiXCR from the multiplex PCR reads. The sample comprises about 300,000 distinct CDR3 sequences, roughly 20% of which are singletons, and 39% rests with the top ten. Sequencing was carried out using blood. These receptors all come from a man aged 45-65 years with Graves' ophthalmopathy.

This clonotype was seen at least ten times. The rearrangement uses TRBV6-1 and TRBJ1-1; a weak D match, TRBD1 (5 bases). The CDR3 totals 15 residues. The V and J ends lost 6 bases and 1 base respectively, with 15 bases between them. Germline assignment: CDR1 MNHNS and CDR2 SASEGT. The CDR3, as DNA: TGTGCCAGCAGCTCCTCCTCGGGGGAGAACACTGAAGCTTTCTTT. This codes for CASSSSSGENTEAFF.

This chain joins TRBV27 and TRBJ2-3, with TRBD2 matching 10 bases. The CDR3 runs to 15 residues. The V segment lost 3 bases and the J segment 5 bases; nucleotides outside the gene matches: 5. Germline assignment: CDR1 MNHEY and CDR2 SMNVEV (reference sequence). This CDR3 is CASSFLAGAIDTQYF. The CDR3 nucleotides read TGTGCCAGCAGTTTCCTAGCGGGAGCGATAGATACGCAGTATTTT.

This clonotype appeared many times. J is TRBJ2-7 and V is TRBV5-1, with D possibly being TRBD2 (6 bases). The germline V and J ends were trimmed by 1 base and 2 bases, with 13 bases remaining between them. CDR3 length: 15 amino acids. Germline CDR1 SGHRS, CDR2 YFSETQ. The DNA of the CDR3 is TGCGCCAGCAGCTTGTCCCGGGGGTATCCCTACGAGCAGTACTTC. Translation gives CASSLSRGYPYEQYF.

The gene calls are TRBV6-1 and TRBJ1-1; D unresolved. With 7 bases removed from V and 0 bases from J, the gap between germline ends came to 15 bases. Germline V gene lookup returns CDR1 MNHNS and CDR2 SASEGT. The CDR3 sequence is 15 residues long. This CDR3 reads CASKAGPKVNTEAFF. As DNA, the CDR3 is TGTGCCAGCAAGGCTGGTCCAAAGGTGAACACTGAAGCTTTCTTT.

This clonotype occurred a few times. This sequence joins TRBV12-3 or TRBV12-4 and TRBJ2-1, with 8 bases that match TRBD1. The CDR3 contains 14 residues. Trimming took 6 bases from V and 8 from J; bases not matched to a gene: 9. CDR3 sequence (DNA): TGTGCCAGCAGGAGAGACAGGGGTTGGGATGAGCAGTTCTTC. Its protein is CASRRDRGWDEQFF.

This clonotype was found many times. The gene calls are TRBV9 and TRBJ2-1, with TRBD2 identical over 10 bases. V lost 3 bases and J lost 7; bases outside the gene matches: 4. There are 14 residues in the CDR3. Germline CDR1 and CDR2: SGDLS and YYNGEE. The CDR3 spells CASSASGSLNEQFF. In DNA form, the CDR3 reads TGTGCCAGCAGCGCTAGCGGGAGCCTAAATGAGCAGTTCTTC.

V is TRBV9 and J is TRBJ2-7; TRBD2 matches at 8 bases. The CDR3 has 16 residues. J lost 0 bases, V lost 3 bases, and 8 bases had no gene match. Germline V CDR1 and CDR2: SGDLS, YYNGEE. The CDR3 region is CASSAGLAGNSYEQYF. The DNA for the CDR3 is TGTGCCAGCAGCGCTGGGCTAGCGGGCAACTCCTACGAGCAGTACTTC.

This clonotype was counted between two and nine times. The chain combines TRBV7-9 with TRBJ1-1; D is perhaps TRBD1 (5 bases). CDR1 is SEHNR, CDR2 FQNEAQ, per germline (reference sequence). V lost 1 base and J 1 base, leaving 13 bases between the germline ends. This CDR3 is built from 16 residues. The CDR3 nucleotides read TGTGCCAGCAGCTTAGGCCTTCCAGGGTGGAACACTGAAGCTTTCTTT. Encoded protein: CASSLGLPGWNTEAFF.

A note on this clonotype: A much larger clone lies one base from this, so it may be a read error. The CDR3 DNA sequence: TGTACCTGGAGTGGGACAAATAATTCACCCCTCCACTTT. Translation: CTWSGTNNSPLHF. The chain is built from TRBV30 and TRBJ1-6; TRBD1 might be the D (6 bases). The CDR3 is 13 amino acids. The germline CDR1 and CDR2 sequences are GTSNPN and SVGIG (reference sequence). The full variable domain, its missing parts supplied by reference TRBV30 and TRBJ1-6, is SQTIHQWPATLVQPVGSPLSLECTVEGTSNPNLYWYRQAAGRGLQLLFYSVGIGQISSEVPQNLSASRPQDRQFILSSKKLLLSDSGFYLCTWSGTNNSPLHFGNGTRLTVT.

This clonotype was seen repeatedly, ten times or more. The rearrangement joins TRBV3-1 to TRBJ2-6, with a weak D call TRBD2 (5 bases). Germline V gene lookup returns CDR1 LGHDT and CDR2 YNNKEL (reference sequence). The ends were cut back, 4 bases at V and 3 bases at J, with 7 bases in the middle. This CDR3 contains 14 residues. CDR3 sequence (DNA): TGTGCCAGCAGCCGACGGGGTGGGGCCAACGTCCTGACTTTC. This sequence encodes CASSRRGGANVLTF.

This clonotype was picked up many times. The gene calls are TRBV28 and TRBJ2-7, with a tentative D call TRBD2 (5 bases). The CDR3 totals 15 residues. V was cut by 3 bases and J by 2 bases, with 14 bases left in between. Looked up from germline, CDR1 is MDHEN and CDR2 is SYDVKM. CDR3 loop: CASSFRGRYPYEQYF. CDR3 sequence (DNA): TGTGCCAGCAGTTTCCGCGGGCGCTACCCCTACGAGCAGTACTTC.

This clonotype was detected only a few times. Germline is not matched at one junction end, which may reflect a read error. This chain links TRBV28 with TRBJ1-2; D is possibly TRBD1 (6 bases). Germline V CDR1 and CDR2: MDHEN, SYDVKM. CDR3 length equals 13 residues. The CDR3, as DNA: TGTGCCGGCAGTTTAACCGGGGGCGCTGGCTACACCTTC. As protein: CAGSLTGGAGYTF.

This chain connects TRBV2 to TRBJ2-1; maybe TRBD1 (5 bases). The V and J ends lost 10 bases and 1 base respectively, with 8 bases between them. CDR3 length equals 12 residues. The germline V gene has CDR1 SNHLY and CDR2 FYNNEI. CDR3 coding DNA: TGTGCCATGGGGCTTTCCTACAATGAGCAGTTCTTC. Translating it yields CAMGLSYNEQFF.

This chain links TRBV19 with TRBJ2-1; 10 positions match TRBD2. V lost 9 bases to trimming and J lost 7 bases; unmatched junction nucleotides: 12. The length of the CDR3 is 15 residues. The germline V gene encodes CDR1 LNHDA and CDR2 SQIVND (reference sequence). CDR3 coding DNA: TGTGCCAGCCACCTGAGCGGGAGGGGGACGAATGAGCAGTTCTTC. Translated: CASHLSGRGTNEQFF.

This clonotype was detected many times. V is TRBV27 and J is TRBJ1-4, with D maybe TRBD1 (6 bases). Trimming took off 7 bases at V and 4 bases at J, with 13 bases between the two ends. CDR3 length equals 14 residues. Germline CDR1 MNHEY, CDR2 SMNVEV (reference sequence). Written as DNA, the CDR3 is TGTGCCAGCAAGCGGACAGCCGATAATGAAAAACTGTTTTTT. Translation gives CASKRTADNEKLFF.

J is TRBJ2-1 and V is TRBV5-1; 13 nucleotides align to TRBD2. Germline lookup yields CDR1 SGHRS and CDR2 YFSETQ. The CDR3 is 16 amino acids. Germline trimming cut 3 bases from V and 3 bases from J; bases unmatched to any gene: 3. CDR3 DNA: TGCGCCAGCAGCTGGGGACTAGCGGGATACTACAATGAGCAGTTCTTC. Translating gives CASSWGLAGYYNEQFF.

The rearrangement joins TRBV29-1 to TRBJ2-1; D not resolved. CDR3 length: 12 amino acids. Germline values: CDR1 SQVTM, CDR2 ANQGSEA. The V end was cut by 4 bases, the J end by 3 bases, with 7 bases between. CDR3 protein: CSVVRFYNEQFF. The CDR3 region has the DNA TGCAGCGTTGTGAGATTCTACAATGAGCAGTTCTTC.

The chain recombines TRBV5-1 with TRBJ2-7; TRBD2 aligns across 11 bases. In germline, CDR1 is SGHRS, CDR2 YFSETQ. This CDR3 comprises 15 residues. V dropped 6 bases and J dropped 5; count of bases not matched to a gene: 10. CDR3 region: CASTGPGTSGHEQYF. For the CDR3, the DNA is TGCGCCAGCACGGGGCCCGGGACTAGCGGCCACGAGCAGTACTTC.